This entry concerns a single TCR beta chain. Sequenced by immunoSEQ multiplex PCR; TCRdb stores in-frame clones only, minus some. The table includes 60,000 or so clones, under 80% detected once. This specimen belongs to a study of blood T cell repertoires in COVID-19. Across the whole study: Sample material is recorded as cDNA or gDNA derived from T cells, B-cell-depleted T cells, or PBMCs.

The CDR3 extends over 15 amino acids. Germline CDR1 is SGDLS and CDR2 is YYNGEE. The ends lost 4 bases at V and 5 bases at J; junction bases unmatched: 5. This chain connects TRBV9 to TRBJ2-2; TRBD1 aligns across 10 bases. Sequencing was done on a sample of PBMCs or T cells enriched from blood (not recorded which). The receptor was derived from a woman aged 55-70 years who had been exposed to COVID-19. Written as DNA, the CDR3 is TGTGCCAGCAGCTTCGACAGGGGGCCAACCGGGGAGCTGTTTTTT. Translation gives CASSFDRGPTGELFF. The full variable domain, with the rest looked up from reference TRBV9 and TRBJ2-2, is DSGVTQTPKHLITATGQRVTLRCSPRSGDLSVYWYQQSLDQGLQFLIQYYNGEERAKGNILERFSAQQFPDLHSELNLSSLELGDSALYFCASSFDRGPTGELFFGEGSRLTVL.